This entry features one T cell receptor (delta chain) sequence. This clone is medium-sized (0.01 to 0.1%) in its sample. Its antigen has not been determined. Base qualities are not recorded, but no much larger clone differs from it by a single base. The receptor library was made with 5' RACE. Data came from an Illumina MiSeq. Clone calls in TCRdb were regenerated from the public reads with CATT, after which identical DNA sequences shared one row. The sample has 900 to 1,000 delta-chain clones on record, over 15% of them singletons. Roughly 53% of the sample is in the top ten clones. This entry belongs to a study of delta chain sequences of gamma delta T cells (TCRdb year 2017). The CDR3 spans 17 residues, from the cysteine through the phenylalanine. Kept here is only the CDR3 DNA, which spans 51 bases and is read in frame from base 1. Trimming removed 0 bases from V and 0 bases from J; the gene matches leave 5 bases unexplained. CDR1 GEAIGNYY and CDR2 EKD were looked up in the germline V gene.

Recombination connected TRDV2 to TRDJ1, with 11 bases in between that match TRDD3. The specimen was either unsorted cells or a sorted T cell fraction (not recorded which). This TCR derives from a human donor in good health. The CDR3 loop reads CACDTITGGYNTDKLIF. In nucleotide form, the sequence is TGTGCCTGTGACACCATTACTGGGGGATATAACACCGATAAACTCATCTTT.